This T cell receptor (beta chain) was documented in a study of T cell responses to AZD1222 COVID-19 vaccine. The CDR3 spans 15 residues. V was cut by 4 bases and J by 0 bases, with 13 bases left in between. The germline V gene has CDR1 SGHNT and CDR2 YYREEE (reference sequence). Profiled with immunoSEQ multiplex PCR; TCRdb holds only in-frame clones, not every one. The table has approximately 170,000 clones, roughly 89% seen once. Specimen: peripheral blood, collected 28 days after the second AZD1222 dose. The gene calls are TRBV5-4 and TRBJ1-1; D is possibly TRBD1 (5 bases). The source of this sequence is an adult who received the AZD1222 COVID-19 vaccine. The CDR3 sequence is CASSDYRLLNTEAFF. The CDR3 DNA reads as TGTGCCAGCAGCGATTACAGGTTACTGAACACTGAAGCTTTCTTT.